The rows below give T cell receptor beta chains drawn from one sample of a study of beta chain features in type 1 diabetes. Measured with immunoSEQ multiplex PCR; TCRdb has only the in-frame clones, and not every one. The sample has 970,000 or so clones, 17% seen once; the top ten hold 0.02% to 0.03%. Sequences were obtained from naive CD4+ T cells from blood. The receptors stem from a woman aged 18 to 35 in good health. Both conserved end residues are part of each CDR3. The order of the fields is V gene, J gene, CDR3 protein.

TRBV7-9	TRBJ2-5	CASSLYLETQYF
TRBV6-5	TRBJ1-4	CASSSAGGREKLFF
TRBV20-1	TRBJ2-1	CSASRVGEQFF
TRBV5-1	TRBJ1-2	CASSPGSPTTANYGYTF
TRBV4-1	TRBJ1-1	CASSQDGPGAHEAFF
TRBV9	TRBJ2-1	CASSVATSGDNEQFF
TRBV6-1	TRBJ2-1	CASRAETGYLAEQFF
TRBV4-2	TRBJ2-1	CASSQAVSGMVGEQFF
TRBV7-9	TRBJ1-2	CASSLGNYGYTF
TRBV7-9	TRBJ2-3	CASSLDLSSTDTQYF
TRBV4-3	TRBJ2-7	CASSKLLAGGEEQYF
TRBV6-5	TRBJ1-1	CASSIATMNTEAFF
TRBV5-1	TRBJ1-4	CASSLGQGNEKLFF
TRBV19	TRBJ2-3	CASSRRDLAEDTQYF
TRBV5-1	TRBJ2-4	CASSLVARANIQYF
TRBV28	TRBJ2-1	CASRRTGTGGLHEQFF
TRBV7-2	TRBJ2-1	CASSPLRLAGLNEQFF
TRBV9	TRBJ1-1	CASSVGGTGSAEAFF
TRBV7-3	TRBJ2-1	CASSRTGTFNEQFF
TRBV7-9	TRBJ2-5	CASSSVAGLETQYF
TRBV5-1	TRBJ2-1	CASSLVLAGGYNEQFF
TRBV7-3	TRBJ2-1	CASSLPGLAGNNEQFF
TRBV10-2	TRBJ2-1	CASSTGSLYNEQFF
TRBV7-2	TRBJ2-1	CASSFAGANEQFF
TRBV28	TRBJ2-3	CASSLSDRRYF
TRBV19	TRBJ2-1	CASSIGRRPAANEQFF
TRBV28	TRBJ2-7	CASSSVNSYEQYF
TRBV13	TRBJ2-1	CASSTLRNEQFF
TRBV23-1	TRBJ2-7	CASSQPARDRGLYEQYF